The TCR beta chain described here comes from a study of T cells in Graves' hyperthyroidism and ophthalmopathy. The investigators amplified TCR beta CDR3 regions from RNA transcripts. When the TCR CDR3 underwent first-round RT-PCR, the HTBI primer set was used. TCRdb processed the multiplex PCR reads anew with MiXCR; each CDR3 protein has one entry. Of some 350,000 distinct CDR3 sequences listed, around 15% are singletons. Overall study findings and caveats: Blood shared most expanded thyroid clonotypes above 0.001. Ophthalmopathy, which appeared later, was predicted by the model a median around 6.9 months before onset.

Under 3 months was the duration of disease in ophthalmopathy patients, who also had a Clinical Activity Score of at least 3 and a NOSPECS grade of at least 4. Patients having uncontrolled infection, another autoimmune disease, pregnancy or lactation were not included. A note on this clonotype: No antigen is known for it.

This receptor was taken from a woman between 55 and 75 years old with Graves' ophthalmopathy. The sample was blood.

The CDR3 DNA is TGTGCCAGCAGTCTTAGCGGGGGGGGGGCCAAAAACATTCAGTACTTC. It encodes CASSLSGGGAKNIQYF. The chain is built from TRBV28 and TRBJ2-4; TRBD2 matches at 11 bases. The J segment lost 1 base and the V segment lost 5 bases, leaving 4 bases of the junction unmatched. The CDR3 spans 16 residues. Germline loops: CDR1 MDHEN, CDR2 SYDVKM.